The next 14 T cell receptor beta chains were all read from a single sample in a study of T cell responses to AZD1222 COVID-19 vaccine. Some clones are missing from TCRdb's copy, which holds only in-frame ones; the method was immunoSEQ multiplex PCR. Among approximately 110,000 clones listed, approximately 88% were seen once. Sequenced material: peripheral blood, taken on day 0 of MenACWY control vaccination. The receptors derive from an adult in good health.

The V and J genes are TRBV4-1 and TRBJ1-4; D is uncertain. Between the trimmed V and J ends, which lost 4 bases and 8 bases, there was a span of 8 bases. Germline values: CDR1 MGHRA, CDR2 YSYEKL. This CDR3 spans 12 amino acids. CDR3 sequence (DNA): TGCGCCAGCAGCCGCGACCGAGAAAAACTGTTTTTT. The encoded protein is CASSRDREKLFF.

As DNA, the CDR3 is TGTGCCAGCAGCTTGGAACCAGCGGGGGAATACAATGAGCAGTTCTTC. Its translation: CASSLEPAGEYNEQFF. This chain joins TRBV5-4 and TRBJ2-1, with 8 bases aligning to TRBD2. The CDR3 consists of 16 residues. Germline CDR1 reads SGHNT; CDR2 reads YYREEE (reference sequence). The trim removed 0 bases at V and 4 bases at J, leaving 6 bases unmatched.

CDR3 sequence: CASSQYSGGTYNEQFF. The CDR3 DNA follows: TGTGCCAGCAGCCAGTATAGCGGGGGTACTTACAATGAGCAGTTCTTC. The rearrangement joins TRBV3-1 (or the pseudogene TRBV3-2) to TRBJ2-1; 9 nucleotides match TRBD2. The V and J ends lost 3 bases and 4 bases, in that order; junction bases with no gene match: 7. CDR3 size: 16 residues. Germline assignment: CDR1 LGHDT and CDR2 YNNKEL (reference sequence).

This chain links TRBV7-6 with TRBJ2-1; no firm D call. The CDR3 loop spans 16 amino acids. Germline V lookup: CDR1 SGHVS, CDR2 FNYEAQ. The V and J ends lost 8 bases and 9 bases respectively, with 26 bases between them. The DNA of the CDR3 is TGTGCCAGCCGTAAAGAGGCAGGAGTGAGCTTTAGTGAGCAGTTCTTC. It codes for CASRKEAGVSFSEQFF.

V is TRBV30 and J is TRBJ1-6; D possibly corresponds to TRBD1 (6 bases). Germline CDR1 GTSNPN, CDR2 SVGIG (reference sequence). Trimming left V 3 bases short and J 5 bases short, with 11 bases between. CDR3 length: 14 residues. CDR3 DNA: TGTGCCTGGAGCCTAGGGGGGGATAATTCACCCCTCCACTTT. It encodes CAWSLGGDNSPLHF.

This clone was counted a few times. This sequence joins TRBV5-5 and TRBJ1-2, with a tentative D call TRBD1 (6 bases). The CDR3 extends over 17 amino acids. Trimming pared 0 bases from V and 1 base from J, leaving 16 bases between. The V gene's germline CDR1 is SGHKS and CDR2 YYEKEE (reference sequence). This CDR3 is CASSLAQGGGFNYGYTF. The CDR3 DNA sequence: TGTGCCAGCAGCTTGGCACAGGGAGGGGGGTTTAACTATGGCTACACCTTC.

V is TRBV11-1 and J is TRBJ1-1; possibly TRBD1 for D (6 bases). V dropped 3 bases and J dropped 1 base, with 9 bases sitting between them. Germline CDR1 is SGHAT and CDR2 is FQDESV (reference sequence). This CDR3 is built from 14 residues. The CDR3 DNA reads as TGTGCCAGCAGCTTGAACAGGGAGAACACTGAAGCTTTCTTT. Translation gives CASSLNRENTEAFF. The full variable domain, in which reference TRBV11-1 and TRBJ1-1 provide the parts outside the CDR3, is EAEVAQSPRYKITEKSQAVAFWCDPISGHATLYWYRQILGQGPELLVQFQDESVVDDSQLPKDRFSAERLKGVDSTLKIQPAELGDSAMYLCASSLNRENTEAFFGQGTRLTVV.

The DNA for the CDR3 is TGTGCCACCACCTATACCTCTGGAAACACCATATATTTT. Its protein is CATTYTSGNTIYF. The chain links TRBV28 to TRBJ1-3; the D is unclear. Germline CDR1 reads MDHEN; CDR2 reads SYDVKM. V was cut by 10 bases and J by 0 bases, with 10 bases left in between. The CDR3 contains 13 residues.

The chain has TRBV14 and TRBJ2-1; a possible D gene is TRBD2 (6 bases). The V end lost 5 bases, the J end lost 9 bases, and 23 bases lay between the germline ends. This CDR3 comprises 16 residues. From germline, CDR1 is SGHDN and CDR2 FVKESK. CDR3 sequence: CASSKRTARAGGEQFF. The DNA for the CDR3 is TGTGCCAGCAGCAAAAGGACGGCACGAGCGGGCGGTGAGCAGTTCTTC.

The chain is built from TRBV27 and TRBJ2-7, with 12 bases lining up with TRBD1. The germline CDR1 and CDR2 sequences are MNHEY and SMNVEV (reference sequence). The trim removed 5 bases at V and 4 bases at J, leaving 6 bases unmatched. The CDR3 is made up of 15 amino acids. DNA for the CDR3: TGTGCCAGCAGTCTAAAGGGACAGGGGGCTTACGAGCAGTACTTC. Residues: CASSLKGQGAYEQYF.

CDR3 protein: CASSLVFGAYGYTF. DNA of the CDR3: TGTGCCAGCAGTTTAGTGTTTGGTGCGTATGGCTACACCTTC. V is TRBV28 and J is TRBJ1-2; D unresolved. The V gene's germline CDR1 is MDHEN and CDR2 SYDVKM. The CDR3 totals 14 residues. With 2 bases removed from V and 5 bases from J, the gap between germline ends came to 12 bases.

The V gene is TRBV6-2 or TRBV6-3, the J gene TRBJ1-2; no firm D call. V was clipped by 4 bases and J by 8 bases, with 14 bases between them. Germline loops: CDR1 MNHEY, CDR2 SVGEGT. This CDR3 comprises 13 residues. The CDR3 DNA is TGTGCCAGCAGTTTGCCTGGAGGCGTCGGCTACACCTTC. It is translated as CASSLPGGVGYTF.

The CDR3 sequence: CATSDAGPGLEKLFF. CDR3 DNA: TGTGCCACCAGTGATGCCGGCCCAGGCTTGGAAAAACTGTTTTTT. The J gene is TRBJ1-4, the V gene TRBV24-1; D is unresolved. Germline loops: CDR1 KGHDR, CDR2 SFDVKD. This CDR3 has 15 amino acids. Trimming took off 3 bases at V and 8 bases at J, with 15 bases between the two ends.

The CDR3 is CASSLDGTPYEQYF. The CDR3, as DNA: TGTGCCAGCAGCTTAGACGGGACCCCCTACGAGCAGTACTTC. The chain combines TRBV7-9 with TRBJ2-7; either TRBD1 or TRBD2 may supply D (5 bases each). Trimming cost V 1 base and J 2 bases, with 9 bases left between them. This CDR3 region has 14 residues. CDR1 SEHNR and CDR2 FQNEAQ come from the germline V gene (reference sequence).